The 7 T cell receptor beta chains in this list originate from one sample, sequenced in a study of cytomegalovirus exposure and HLA in healthy donors. 60 Vbeta and 13 Jbeta primers were used in PCR. Method: immunoSEQ multiplex PCR; TCRdb's copy keeps in-frame clones and lacks some. The sample contains roughly 260,000 clones, roughly four fifths of which appear only once. The sample comprised PBMCs. The receptors were gathered from a woman aged 35 to 49 in good health and CMV-seropositive.

This clone was observed a handful of times. The CDR3 nucleotides read TGTGCCAGCTCATCCCAAGAGGGAGAGGCTGAAGCTTTCTTT. Its protein is CASSSQEGEAEAFF. This chain joins TRBV18 and TRBJ1-1; D unresolved. The V and J ends lost 5 bases and 6 bases respectively, with 16 bases between them. The germline gives CDR1 KGHSH, CDR2 LQKENI. The CDR3 length is 14 residues.

V and J are TRBV9 and TRBJ1-2, with 8 bases identical to TRBD1. Germline V lookup: CDR1 SGDLS, CDR2 YYNGEE. The CDR3 is 16 residues long. J lost 7 bases, V lost 9 bases, and 20 bases had no gene match. The CDR3 bases are TGTGCCACCAGGGAGATCGGGACAGGAAAAACGGGTGGCTACACCTTC. Its translation is CATREIGTGKTGGYTF.

V gene TRBV2 combines with J gene TRBJ2-4; a possible D gene is TRBD2 (6 bases). Germline V gene lookup returns CDR1 SNHLY and CDR2 FYNNEI. V lost 6 bases, J lost 3 bases, and 21 bases lay in between. This CDR3 comprises 17 residues. The CDR3 region is CASRRDGLRGVKNIQYF. Here the CDR3 DNA reads TGTGCCAGCAGGAGGGACGGACTAAGGGGTGTCAAAAACATTCAGTACTTC.

The chain couples TRBV7-8 to TRBJ2-1, with D possibly TRBD1 on 5 matching bases. CDR1 is SGHVS and CDR2 is FQNEAQ in the germline V gene. The V end was cut by 5 bases, the J end by 4 bases, with 9 bases between. CDR3 size: 13 residues. CDR3 bases: TGTGCCAGCAGCGCGACAGAATACAATGAGCAGTTCTTC. It is translated as CASSATEYNEQFF.

This chain joins TRBV6-1 and TRBJ2-7; the D gene is possibly TRBD2 (6 bases). The V and J ends lost 1 base and 6 bases respectively, with 16 bases between them. The V gene's germline CDR1 is MNHNS and CDR2 SASEGT. There are 15 residues in the CDR3. The CDR3 region has the DNA TGTGCCAGCAGTGAAGGTGCGGGGTCCCTCCTCGAGCAGTACTTC. Protein sequence: CASSEGAGSLLEQYF.

This chain connects TRBV5-6 to TRBJ2-3; the D gene is possibly TRBD2 (6 bases). The ends were cut back, 5 bases at V and 15 bases at J, with 16 bases in the middle. The CDR3 runs to 11 residues. In germline, CDR1 is SGHDT, CDR2 YYEEEE. CDR3 nucleotide sequence: TGTGCCAGCAGTAAAAACCGGGACTGCTATTTT. It yields the protein CASSKNRDCYF.

The CDR3 region has the DNA TGTGCCAGCATCGAACGGGGACAGCCTTGGAAGGAGCAGTTCTTC. Its translation: CASIERGQPWKEQFF. The V and J genes are TRBV25-1 and TRBJ2-1, with 7 bases lining up with TRBD1. Unmatched junction bases numbered 16, after V lost 7 bases and J lost 10 bases. Germline lookup yields CDR1 MGHDK and CDR2 SYGVNS. The CDR3 totals 15 residues. Combining the CDR3 with reference TRBV25-1 and TRBJ2-1 gives the whole variable domain EADIYQTPRYLVIGTGKKITLECSQTMGHDKMYWYQQDPGMELHLIHYSYGVNSTEKGDLSSESTVSRIRTEHFPLTLESARPSHTSQYLCASIERGQPWKEQFFGPGTRLTVL.